This entry lists 15 T cell receptor beta chains sequenced from one sample in a study of OX40 agonist ivuxolimab in advanced cancers. Clones were read by immunoSEQ multiplex PCR, and TCRdb kept only the in-frame ones, dropping some. The table has around 57,000 clones, 80% to 90% seen once. The material was CD4+ or CD8+ T cells sorted from blood, obtained in a trial of the OX40 agonist ivuxolimab. These receptors came from an adult with an advanced solid tumor such as melanoma, head and neck, liver or kidney cancer.

The chain has TRBV27 and TRBJ2-4; 7 bases map to TRBD2. CDR3 size: 12 residues. From germline, CDR1 is MNHEY and CDR2 SMNVEV (reference sequence). V was clipped by 2 bases and J by 10 bases; unmatched bases: 2. CDR3 sequence reads: CASSLRGGIQYF. CDR3 nucleotides: TGTGCCAGCAGTTTAAGGGGAGGGATTCAGTACTTC.

The J gene is TRBJ2-7, the V gene TRBV5-1; no reliable D call. Trimming stripped 0 bases from V and 0 bases from J, with 7 bases between. CDR1 and CDR2 (germline): SGHRS, YFSETQ. CDR3 length: 14 residues. The CDR3 reads CASSLAGTSYEQYF. In DNA, the CDR3 is TGCGCCAGCAGCTTGGCTGGTACCTCCTACGAGCAGTACTTC.

This rearrangement joins TRBV10-2 to TRBJ1-1, with 7 bases lining up with TRBD1. Germline CDR1 and CDR2: WSHSY and SAAADI. V lost 2 bases to trimming and J lost 3 bases; unmatched junction nucleotides: 9. The length of the CDR3 is 16 residues. This CDR3 is CASSEPWTGTDTEAFF. CDR3 DNA sequence: TGCGCCAGCAGTGAGCCTTGGACAGGAACGGACACTGAAGCTTTCTTT.

This clone was seen only once. The chain couples TRBV29-1 to TRBJ1-5; 8 bases agree with TRBD1. This CDR3 has 14 amino acids. The V gene end was trimmed by 6 bases and the J gene end by 0 bases; junction bases not matched to a gene: 4. The V gene's germline CDR1 is SQVTM and CDR2 ANQGSEA. CDR3 nucleotide sequence: TGCAGCGTGAGGACAGGGAGTAGCAATCAGCCCCAGCATTTT. Its translation is CSVRTGSSNQPQHF.

The J gene is TRBJ1-2, the V gene TRBV9; 7 bases line up with TRBD1. The CDR3 consists of 15 residues. Losses at the gene ends were 4 bases for V and 4 bases for J; bases not matched to a gene: 10. Germline V gene lookup returns CDR1 SGDLS and CDR2 YYNGEE. The CDR3 sequence is CASSLNPGQTYGYTF. CDR3 coding DNA: TGTGCCAGCAGCCTTAATCCGGGACAGACCTATGGCTACACCTTC.

The chain employs TRBV5-4 and TRBJ2-4; D possibly corresponds to TRBD1 (7 bases). The germline V gene has CDR1 SGHNT and CDR2 YYREEE (reference sequence). The CDR3 has 14 amino acids. The V gene lost 4 bases and the J gene lost 4 bases, with 12 bases spanning the gap. The CDR3 is CASSVTGRKNIQYF. CDR3 sequence (DNA): TGTGCCAGCAGCGTGACAGGGAGGAAAAACATTCAGTACTTC. The full variable domain, with the rest looked up from reference TRBV5-4 and TRBJ2-4, is ETGVTQSPTHLIKTRGQQVTLRCSSQSGHNTVSWYQQALGQGPQFIFQYYREEENGRGNFPPRFSGLQFPNYSSELNVNALELDDSALYLCASSVTGRKNIQYFGAGTRLSVL.

The gene calls are TRBV4-1 and TRBJ1-3; 7 bases are shared with TRBD1. Germline CDR1 reads MGHRA; CDR2 reads YSYEKL. CDR3 length: 17 residues. V was pared by 2 bases and J by 0 bases, with 7 bases of the junction left unmatched. The CDR3 sequence is CASSQSGTESSGNTIYF. CDR3 bases: TGCGCCAGCAGCCAATCCGGGACAGAGAGCTCTGGAAACACCATATATTTT.

The V and J genes are TRBV5-6 and TRBJ1-2; TRBD1 aligns across 7 bases. V was clipped by 4 bases and J by 2 bases; unmatched bases: 11. CDR1 and CDR2 (germline): SGHDT, YYEEEE. The CDR3 contains 16 residues. The CDR3 nucleotides are TGTGCCAGCAGCCGAAAATACGACAGGGCAAACTATGGCTACACCTTC. This codes for CASSRKYDRANYGYTF. Variable domain in full (rest from reference TRBV5-6 and TRBJ1-2): DAGVTQSPTHLIKTRGQQVTLRCSPKSGHDTVSWYQQALGQGPQFIFQYYEEEERQRGNFPDRFSGHQFPNYSSELNVNALLLGDSALYLCASSRKYDRANYGYTFGSGTRLTVV.

The rearrangement links TRBV7-2 to TRBJ2-1; D is tentatively TRBD1 or TRBD2 (5 bases each). Germline V lookup: CDR1 SGHTA, CDR2 FQGNSA. This CDR3 is 15 amino acids long. Trimming took 5 bases from V and 8 from J, leaving 19 bases between them. CDR3 nucleotide sequence: TGTGCCAGCAGCAGTGGGACCGATACAAATGATGAGCAGTTCTTC. Translation gives CASSSGTDTNDEQFF.

This clone is deemed medium-sized. The chain carries TRBV6-5 and TRBJ2-2; D is perhaps TRBD1 (6 bases). Trimming took 7 bases from V and 5 from J, leaving 8 bases between them. The germline V gene encodes CDR1 MNHEY and CDR2 SVGAGI. The CDR3 sequence is 12 residues long. DNA of the CDR3: TGTGCCAGCAAGAGGGGGACCGGGGAGCTGTTTTTT. Its protein is CASKRGTGELFF.

The chain carries TRBV19 and TRBJ2-2, with 7 bases matching TRBD2. J was trimmed by 2 bases and V by 4 bases; bases with no gene match: 10. The CDR3 is made up of 17 amino acids. Looked up from germline, CDR1 is LNHDA and CDR2 is SQIVND (reference sequence). CDR3 nucleotides: TGTGCCAGTAGTAGGGGAGGGCCTAACGGAAACACCGGGGAGCTGTTTTTT. Translated, it gives CASSRGGPNGNTGELFF.

The chain recombines TRBV5-4 with TRBJ1-2; TRBD1 might be the D (6 bases). The CDR3 runs 14 residues. CDR1 SGHNT and CDR2 YYREEE come from the germline V gene (reference sequence). Trimming shortened V by 4 bases and J by 8 bases, and 18 bases separated the two germline ends. The CDR3, as DNA: TGTGCCAGCAGCGCTCGGACGACAGGCTCCGGCTACACCTTC. Its protein is CASSARTTGSGYTF.

The chain is built from TRBV15 and TRBJ1-5; no clear D gene. The CDR3 consists of 15 residues. Between the trimmed V and J ends, which lost 3 bases and 5 bases, there was a span of 14 bases. Germline V CDR1 and CDR2: LNHNV, YYDKDF (reference sequence). Here the CDR3 DNA reads TGTGCCACCAGCAGGGCCGGGGATTCGGATCAGCCCCAGCATTTT. Its protein is CATSRAGDSDQPQHF.

The chain has TRBV5-6 and TRBJ2-3; 10 nucleotides line up with TRBD2. Germline loops: CDR1 SGHDT, CDR2 YYEEEE. V was clipped by 5 bases and J by 5 bases; unmatched bases: 5. This CDR3 is built from 14 residues. The CDR3 DNA is TGTGCCAGCAGAGCGGGGGGGCAAGGAGATACGCAGTATTTT. Protein product: CASRAGGQGDTQYF.

The genes are TRBV9 and TRBJ2-7, with D possibly being TRBD2 (5 bases). V was pared by 0 bases and J by 6 bases, with 10 bases between. This CDR3 region has 13 residues. Germline CDR1 SGDLS, CDR2 YYNGEE. The CDR3 DNA reads TGTGCCAGCAGCGTAGCTCCAGAGGGCGAGCAGTACTTC. It encodes CASSVAPEGEQYF. Filled out from reference TRBV9 and TRBJ2-7, the complete variable domain reads DSGVTQTPKHLITATGQRVTLRCSPRSGDLSVYWYQQSLDQGLQFLIQYYNGEERAKGNILERFSAQQFPDLHSELNLSSLELGDSALYFCASSVAPEGEQYFGPGTRLTVT.